This T cell receptor (beta chain) was identified in a study of blood T cells in healthy people across ages. General observations from the study: Unsorted PBMCs blocked a conclusive comparison of naive and antigen-experienced cells. Older individuals had lower TCR beta diversity per million T cells (the decline was roughly linear).

As to this clonotype: Its cognate antigen is unknown.

This CDR3 comprises 16 residues. V was clipped by 4 bases and J by 8 bases; unmatched bases: 7. Germline CDR1 SGHAT, CDR2 FQNNGV. Primed by a sample-barcoded 5' primer and a J-beta primer mix, a second PCR proceeded for 7 to 11 cycles. TCRdb ran MiXCR on the 5' RACE reads and lists one entry per CDR3 protein. Here the sample spans 1.5 million to 2 million distinct CDR3 sequences, about 50% being singletons. The rearrangement joins TRBV11-2 to TRBJ2-1, with 14 bases aligning to TRBD2. The receptor was derived from a woman aged 40-49 years in good health. The specimen sequenced was blood. The CDR3 nucleotides read TGTGCCAGCAGCTCATGGACTAGCGGGGGGCGAGATGAGCAGTTCTTC. Translation gives CASSSWTSGGRDEQFF.